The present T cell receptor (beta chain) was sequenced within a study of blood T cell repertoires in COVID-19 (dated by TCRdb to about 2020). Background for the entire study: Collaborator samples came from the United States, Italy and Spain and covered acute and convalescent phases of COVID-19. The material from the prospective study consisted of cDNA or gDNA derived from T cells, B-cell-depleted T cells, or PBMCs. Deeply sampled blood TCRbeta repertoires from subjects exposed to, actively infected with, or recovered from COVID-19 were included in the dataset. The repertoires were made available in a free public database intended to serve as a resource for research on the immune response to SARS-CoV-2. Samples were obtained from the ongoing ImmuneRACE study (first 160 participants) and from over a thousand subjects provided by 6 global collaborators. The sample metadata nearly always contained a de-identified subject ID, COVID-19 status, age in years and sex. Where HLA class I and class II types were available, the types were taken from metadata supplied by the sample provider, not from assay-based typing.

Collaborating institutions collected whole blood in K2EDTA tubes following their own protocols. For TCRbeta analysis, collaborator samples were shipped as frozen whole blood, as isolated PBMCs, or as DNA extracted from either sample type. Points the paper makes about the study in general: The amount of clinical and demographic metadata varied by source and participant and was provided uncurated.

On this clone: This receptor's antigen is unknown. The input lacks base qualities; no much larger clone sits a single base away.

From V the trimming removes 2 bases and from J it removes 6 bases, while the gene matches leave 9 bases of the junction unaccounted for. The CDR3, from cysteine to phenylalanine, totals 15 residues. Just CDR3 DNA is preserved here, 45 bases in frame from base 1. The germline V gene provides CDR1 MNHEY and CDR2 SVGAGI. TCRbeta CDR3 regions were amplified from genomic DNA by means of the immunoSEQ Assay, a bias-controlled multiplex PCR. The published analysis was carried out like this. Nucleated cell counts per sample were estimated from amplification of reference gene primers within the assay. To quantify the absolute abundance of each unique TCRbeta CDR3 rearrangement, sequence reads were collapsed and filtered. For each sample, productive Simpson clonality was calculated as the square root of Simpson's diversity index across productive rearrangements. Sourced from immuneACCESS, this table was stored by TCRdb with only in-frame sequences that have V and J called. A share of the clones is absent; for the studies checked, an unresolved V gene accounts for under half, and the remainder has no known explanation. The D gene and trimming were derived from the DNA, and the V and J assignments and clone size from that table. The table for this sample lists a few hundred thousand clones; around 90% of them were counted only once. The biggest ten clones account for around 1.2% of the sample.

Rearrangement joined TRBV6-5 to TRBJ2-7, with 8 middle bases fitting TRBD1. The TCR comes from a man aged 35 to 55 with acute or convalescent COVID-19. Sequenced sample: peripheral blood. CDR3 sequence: CASSYHGTGGLEQYF. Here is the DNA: TGTGCCAGCAGTTACCATGGGACAGGAGGGCTCGAGCAGTACTTC.